The source of this TCR beta chain is a study of T cell responses to AZD1222 COVID-19 vaccine. The CDR3 loop spans 16 amino acids. Trimming stripped 2 bases from V and 4 bases from J, with 17 bases between. Germline V gene data show CDR1 as KGHSH and CDR2 as LQKENI. Clones were read by immunoSEQ multiplex PCR, and TCRdb kept only the in-frame ones, dropping some. The data contain approximately 130,000 clones, approximately 93% of them singletons. The starting material was peripheral blood, obtained on day 0 of AZD1222 vaccination. The chain recombines TRBV18 with TRBJ1-1, with D possibly TRBD1 on 6 matching bases. The clonotype was recovered from an adult in good health. CDR3 nucleotide sequence: TGTGCCAGCTCACCAGCCCAGGGGAGGGTGGTCACTGAAGCTTTCTTT. The encoded protein is CASSPAQGRVVTEAFF.